A single sample is the source of the 9 T cell receptor beta chains below, sequenced in a study of blood T cells in healthy people across ages. A sample-barcoded 5' primer and a J-beta primer mix were used in a second PCR of about 7 to 12 cycles. From the 5' RACE reads, TCRdb called clonotypes with MiXCR, one entry per CDR3 protein. Of roughly 700,000 distinct CDR3 sequences listed, 32% are singletons. Sequencing was performed on blood. Receptors were obtained from an elderly woman in good health.

The table lists this clonotype with many counts. The chain couples TRBV7-2 to TRBJ2-4; possible D gene TRBD1, 6 bases. This CDR3 contains 14 residues. Trimming took 1 base from V and 7 from J, leaving 11 bases between them. Germline CDR1 is SGHTA and CDR2 is FQGNSA. CDR3 nucleotides: TGTGCCAGCAGCTTAGGTTCTGGGGGCAACATTCAGTACTTC. Its translation is CASSLGSGGNIQYF.

This clonotype was seen many times. The rearrangement uses TRBV9 and TRBJ2-1, with 8 bases lining up with TRBD2. Germline CDR1 and CDR2: SGDLS and YYNGEE. With 3 bases clipped from V and 2 bases from J, the junction kept 13 bases outside the gene matches. The CDR3 sequence is 18 residues long. The CDR3 coding sequence is TGTGCCAGCAGCGCTCCCCCGGATGTGGGACTAGCCTACAATGAGCAGTTCTTC. It yields the protein CASSAPPDVGLAYNEQFF.

The sample holds many counts of this clonotype. The chain joins TRBV9 to TRBJ1-2, with D possibly being TRBD1 (5 bases). Trimming left V 0 bases short and J 3 bases short, with 9 bases between. The CDR3 spans 14 residues. Per germline, CDR1 SGDLS and CDR2 YYNGEE. Here the CDR3 DNA reads TGTGCCAGCAGCGTAGAGGGGCTTGACTATGGCTACACCTTC. Translating gives CASSVEGLDYGYTF.

Details on this clonotype: The conserved phenylalanine or tryptophan normally closing the CDR3 is absent here, so this likely arose from a read error. The chain has TRBV12-3 or TRBV12-4 and TRBJ1-6; D remains ambiguous. CDR3 length: 16 amino acids. Between the trimmed V and J ends, which lost 1 base and 3 bases, there was a span of 10 bases. The CDR3 DNA sequence: TGTGCCAGCAGTTTAGGGTCGGGGAACTATAATTCACCCCTCCACGTT. It specifies CASSLGSGNYNSPLHV.

The J gene is TRBJ1-1, the V gene TRBV30; TRBD1 is a possible D gene (5 bases). The V gene's germline CDR1 is GTSNPN and CDR2 SVGIG (reference sequence). V lost 3 bases to trimming and J lost 6 bases, with 8 bases between them. CDR3 length: 11 amino acids. The CDR3 DNA sequence: TGTGCCTGGAGCGGGGGGGCTGAAGCTTTCTTT. Translation gives CAWSGGAEAFF. Using reference TRBV30 and TRBJ1-1 for the parts outside the CDR3, the full variable domain is SQTIHQWPATLVQPVGSPLSLECTVEGTSNPNLYWYRQAAGRGLQLLFYSVGIGQISSEVPQNLSASRPQDRQFILSSKKLLLSDSGFYLCAWSGGAEAFFGQGTRLTVV.

The chain joins TRBV5-1 to TRBJ1-1; 9 bases are a match to TRBD1. The length of the CDR3 is 15 residues. The trim removed 4 bases at V and 7 bases at J, leaving 11 bases unmatched. The germline CDR1 and CDR2 sequences are SGHRS and YFSETQ. CDR3 nucleotide sequence: TGCGCCAGCAGCCCGAGGTACAGGGGGCAGGATGAAGCTTTCTTT. Amino acid sequence: CASSPRYRGQDEAFF.

This clonotype was detected ten times or more. The chain joins TRBV4-1 to TRBJ1-2; D is unclear. V was clipped by 0 bases and J by 8 bases, with 10 bases between them. CDR1 and CDR2 (germline): MGHRA, YSYEKL. The CDR3 covers 13 residues. DNA for the CDR3: TGCGCCAGCAGCCAAGATTCCCCTCGGGGCTACACCTTC. Its protein is CASSQDSPRGYTF.

This clonotype was seen repeatedly, ten times or more. The rearrangement joins TRBV10-3 to TRBJ2-7; 7 bases are shared with TRBD1. The trim removed 6 bases at V and 9 bases at J, leaving 17 bases unmatched. The CDR3 loop spans 15 amino acids. CDR1 is ENHRY and CDR2 is SYGVKD in the germline V gene. The CDR3 DNA is TGTGCCATCAGCGACCAGATCAGACAGGGATTCGTGCAGTACTTC. Translated, it gives CAISDQIRQGFVQYF.

The V call is TRBV20-1, the J call TRBJ2-1; the D is unclear. The ends were cut back, 3 bases at V and 6 bases at J, with 18 bases in the middle. There are 15 residues in the CDR3. Germline CDR1 DFQATT, CDR2 SNEGSKA (reference sequence). The DNA for the CDR3 is TGCAGTGCTAGTGCCTTTCTGTTAGGTGGCAATGAGCAGTTCTTC. This encodes CSASAFLLGGNEQFF.